This entry lists 30 T cell receptor beta chains sequenced from one sample in a study of blood T cell repertoires in COVID-19 (dated by TCRdb to 2020 to 2021). The library was built by means of the immunoSEQ multiplex PCR assay. Not all clones reach the TCRdb copy of this immuneACCESS table, which keeps in-frame sequences only. Checked studies attribute under half of the gap to unresolved V genes and leave the rest unexplained. The sample table holds roughly 110,000 clones, of which 70% to 80% were seen once. Under 8% of the sample comes from the top ten. Sequencing input: peripheral blood. These receptors were collected from a man older than 75 with COVID-19, enrolled during active disease.

The V call is TRBV7-2, the J call TRBJ2-1; the D gene is possibly TRBD1 (6 bases). The CDR3 length is 15 residues. Germline V gene sequence: CDR1 SGHTA, CDR2 FQGNSA. V dropped 5 bases and J dropped 7 bases, with 18 bases sitting between them. CDR3 loop: CASSPRPGAFNEQFF. In DNA form, the CDR3 reads TGTGCCAGCAGCCCAAGGCCAGGGGCTTTTAATGAGCAGTTCTTC.

This rearrangement joins TRBV5-1 to TRBJ1-5; D ambiguous. Germline-derived CDR1 and CDR2 are SGHRS and YFSETQ. The ends were cut back, 4 bases at V and 6 bases at J, with 14 bases in the middle. The CDR3 is 14 amino acids. This CDR3 reads CASSPGPPVQPQHF. The CDR3 DNA sequence: TGCGCCAGCAGCCCAGGCCCACCGGTTCAGCCCCAGCATTTT. Combining the CDR3 with reference TRBV5-1 and TRBJ1-5 gives the whole variable domain KAGVTQTPRYLIKTRGQQVTLSCSPISGHRSVSWYQQTPGQGLQFLFEYFSETQRNKGNFPGRFSGRQFSNSRSEMNVSTLELGDSALYLCASSPGPPVQPQHFGDGTRLSIL.

Comment on this clone: The same CDR3 arises from other DNA sequences in this sample as well. The rearrangement links TRBV18 to TRBJ1-2; a weak D match, TRBD1 (6 bases). Germline CDR1 reads KGHSH; CDR2 reads LQKENI. This CDR3 spans 15 amino acids. Deletions cut 0 bases from V and 0 bases from J, with 8 bases between. CDR3 nucleotide sequence: TGTGCCAGCTCACCACCACAGGGTGCTAACTATGGCTACACCTTC. Its protein is CASSPPQGANYGYTF.

This chain connects TRBV19 to TRBJ2-1, with TRBD2 matching over 7 bases. V gave up 4 bases and J gave up 10 bases; unmatched junction bases: 1. The germline gives CDR1 LNHDA, CDR2 SQIVND (reference sequence). The CDR3 is 11 residues long. In DNA, the CDR3 is TGTGCCAGTAGTACGGGACTAGAGCAGTTCTTC. Amino acid sequence: CASSTGLEQFF.

J is TRBJ1-5 and V is TRBV24-1; D is undetermined. The CDR3 has 14 amino acids. Germline lookup yields CDR1 KGHDR and CDR2 SFDVKD. Trimming removed 4 bases from V and 2 bases from J, with 8 bases in between. CDR3 amino acids: CATSDFTGNQPQHF. The CDR3 DNA sequence: TGTGCCACCAGTGACTTCACGGGCAATCAGCCCCAGCATTTT.

The V gene is TRBV11-3, the J gene TRBJ2-3, with 15 bases fitting TRBD2. The CDR3 has 24 amino acids. CDR1 and CDR2 from the germline V gene are SGHNT and YENEEA. The V segment lost 0 bases and the J segment 0 bases; nucleotides outside the gene matches: 19. This CDR3 reads CASSLELGLAGGSTRSASTDTQYF. CDR3 DNA sequence: TGTGCCAGCAGCTTAGAATTGGGACTAGCGGGAGGTTCGACACGTTCAGCTAGCACAGATACGCAGTATTTT.

This clone was counted once. The chain is built from TRBV7-8 and TRBJ2-1; 9 nucleotides line up with TRBD1. The trim removed 6 bases at V and 7 bases at J, leaving 10 bases unmatched. The CDR3 consists of 15 residues. Germline CDR1 reads SGHVS; CDR2 reads FQNEAQ. The CDR3 here is CASSYRDRDHNEQFF. The DNA for the CDR3 is TGTGCCAGCAGTTACCGGGACAGGGATCATAATGAGCAGTTCTTC.

V is TRBV28 and J is TRBJ1-4; unclear D gene. The germline V gene has CDR1 MDHEN and CDR2 SYDVKM. There are 14 residues in the CDR3. Trimming stripped 5 bases from V and 8 bases from J, with 15 bases between. The CDR3 DNA reads TGTGCCAGCAGTGCGACTCCTAGAAGGGAAAAACTGTTTTTT. This sequence encodes CASSATPRREKLFF.

The chain employs TRBV6-5 and TRBJ1-6; TRBD1 matches at 7 bases. The J segment lost 5 bases and the V segment lost 7 bases, leaving 8 bases of the junction unmatched. CDR3 length equals 15 residues. Germline CDR1 MNHEY, CDR2 SVGAGI. This CDR3 is CASTEGTGDNSPLHF. The CDR3 DNA is TGTGCCAGCACCGAAGGTACAGGGGATAATTCACCCCTCCACTTT.

A single count supports this clone. The chain recombines TRBV7-9 with TRBJ2-5; TRBD2 matches at 8 bases. Germline CDR1 reads SEHNR; CDR2 reads FQNEAQ (reference sequence). Trimming at V came to 1 base and at J to 5 bases, leaving 6 bases not matched to a gene. The CDR3 sequence is 15 residues long. CDR3 sequence (DNA): TGTGCCAGCAGCTTAGACGGGAGGGCCGGGGAGACCCAGTACTTC. Protein: CASSLDGRAGETQYF.

The chain uses TRBV3-1 (or the pseudogene TRBV3-2) and TRBJ1-4; no clear D. V lost 6 bases and J lost 8, with 16 bases in between. CDR1 and CDR2 (germline): LGHDT, YNNKEL (reference sequence). The CDR3 consists of 14 residues. The CDR3 DNA follows: TGTGCCAGCAGACGACTTGGTGTAGAGGAAAAACTGTTTTTT. It yields the protein CASRRLGVEEKLFF.

The chain uses TRBV10-2 and TRBJ2-7, with D possibly TRBD2 on 6 matching bases. Germline loops: CDR1 WSHSY, CDR2 SAAADI. The CDR3 extends over 13 amino acids. Trimming removed 10 bases at V and 6 bases at J, with 19 bases between. In nucleotides, the CDR3 is TGCGCCACTCGGGATAGTTTGGGGGGCGAGCAGTACTTC. Protein product: CATRDSLGGEQYF.

J is TRBJ2-1 and V is TRBV7-8; 11 positions agree with TRBD2. The junction had 10 bases not matched to a gene; V was cut back by 5 bases and J by 4 bases. The length of the CDR3 is 17 residues. Per the germline V gene, CDR1 is SGHVS and CDR2 is FQNEAQ. CDR3 nucleotides: TGTGCCAGCAGCCAAACAGGGGGACTAGCGGAGTACAATGAGCAGTTCTTC. Amino acid sequence: CASSQTGGLAEYNEQFF.

This clone has at least ten counts. The CDR3 region is CASSSARSYEQYF. CDR3 coding DNA: TGTGCCAGCTCATCCGCCCGGTCCTACGAGCAGTACTTC. The rearrangement joins TRBV18 to TRBJ2-7; no reliable D call. Germline lookup yields CDR1 KGHSH and CDR2 LQKENI. Trimming stripped 5 bases from V and 1 base from J, with 9 bases between. CDR3 length: 13 residues.

The V gene is TRBV18, the J gene TRBJ2-3; 7 bases match TRBD2. Germline loops: CDR1 KGHSH, CDR2 LQKENI. The CDR3 extends over 17 amino acids. J gave up 4 bases and V 0 bases, and 10 bases lay outside the gene matches. CDR3 sequence reads: CASSPPGGGPRADTQYF. The CDR3 nucleotides are TGTGCCAGCTCACCACCTGGCGGGGGACCTCGGGCAGATACGCAGTATTTT. Full variable domain (rest looked up from reference TRBV18 and TRBJ2-3): NAGVMQNPRHLVRRRGQEARLRCSPMKGHSHVYWYRQLPEEGLKFMVYLQKENIIDESGMPKERFSAEFPKEGPSILRIQQVVRGDSAAYFCASSPPGGGPRADTQYFGPGTRLTVL.

The V and J genes are TRBV5-1 and TRBJ2-5, with TRBD2 matching 9 bases. CDR1 is SGHRS and CDR2 is YFSETQ in the germline V gene. This CDR3 spans 15 amino acids. The junction had 3 bases not matched to a gene; V was cut back by 0 bases and J by 3 bases. The CDR3 DNA sequence: TGCGCCAGCAGCTTGGCCGCTAGCGGGAAAGAGACCCAGTACTTC. Protein product: CASSLAASGKETQYF.

The sample holds a few counts of this clone. J is TRBJ2-3 and V is TRBV4-2; 9 bases align to TRBD1. CDR1 is LGHNA, CDR2 YNFKEQ, per germline. CDR3 length: 16 amino acids. V lost 4 bases, J lost 0 bases, and 5 bases stayed unmatched. CDR3 sequence (DNA): TGTGCCAGCAGCCTCGGGACAGGGACGAGCACAGATACGCAGTATTTT. It yields the protein CASSLGTGTSTDTQYF.

This chain connects TRBV3-1 (or the pseudogene TRBV3-2) to TRBJ2-7; D not certain. Germline V gene data show CDR1 as LGHDT and CDR2 as YNNKEL (reference sequence). CDR3 size: 14 residues. Between the trimmed V and J ends, which lost 1 base and 11 bases, there was a span of 18 bases. CDR3 in amino acids: CASSQGMAYSREYF. The CDR3, as DNA: TGTGCCAGCAGCCAAGGAATGGCCTACTCCCGGGAGTACTTC.

This chain uses TRBV28 with TRBJ2-6; D ambiguous. The CDR3 is 16 residues long. The ends were cut back, 4 bases at V and 0 bases at J, with 10 bases in the middle. Per the germline V gene, CDR1 is MDHEN and CDR2 is SYDVKM. CDR3 region: CASSSLSGSGANVLTF. For the CDR3, the DNA is TGTGCCAGCAGTTCCCTCTCGGGCTCTGGGGCCAACGTCCTGACTTTC.

V and J are TRBV28 and TRBJ1-6; possibly TRBD1 for D (5 bases). The CDR3 is 15 amino acids. Germline CDR1 is MDHEN and CDR2 is SYDVKM. The ends were cut back, 6 bases at V and 9 bases at J, with 18 bases in the middle. The CDR3, as DNA: TGTGCCAGCAGGTCCCCCAGGGAGGGTTTTTCACCCCTCCACTTT. Encoded protein: CASRSPREGFSPLHF.

The chain carries TRBV3-1 (or the pseudogene TRBV3-2) and TRBJ2-5; a weak D match, TRBD1 (6 bases). V was pared by 1 base and J by 4 bases, with 16 bases between. Germline loops: CDR1 LGHDT, CDR2 YNNKEL (reference sequence). The CDR3 is 16 amino acids. The CDR3 bases are TGTGCCAGCAGCCAAGTGAGAGGGGGAGTGGGAGAGACCCAGTACTTC. Its translation is CASSQVRGGVGETQYF.

In this sample, this clone turned up once. V is TRBV2 and J is TRBJ2-7, with D perhaps matching TRBD2 (6 bases). Germline CDR1 and CDR2: SNHLY and FYNNEI. V was clipped by 4 bases and J by 7 bases, with 17 bases between them. CDR3 length equals 14 residues. CDR3 in amino acids: CASSGRGLGGEQYF. DNA of the CDR3: TGTGCCAGCAGTGGAAGAGGCCTCGGGGGAGAGCAGTACTTC.

The rearrangement links TRBV28 to TRBJ2-5, with a possible D match to TRBD2 (6 bases). Trimming left V 3 bases short and J 2 bases short, with 13 bases between. Germline V lookup: CDR1 MDHEN, CDR2 SYDVKM. The CDR3 has 15 amino acids. The CDR3 spells CASSLTRIWQETQYF. The CDR3 DNA is TGTGCCAGCAGTTTGACTAGAATATGGCAAGAGACCCAGTACTTC. Looking up the rest from reference TRBV28 and TRBJ2-5 gives the full variable domain: DVKVTQSSRYLVKRTGEKVFLECVQDMDHENMFWYRQDPGLGLRLIYFSYDVKMKEKGDIPEGYSVSREKKERFSLILESASTNQTSMYLCASSLTRIWQETQYFGPGTRLLVL.

V usage is TRBV28 and J usage is TRBJ2-4, with 8 bases identical to TRBD2. The CDR3 runs to 16 residues. The J segment lost 9 bases and the V segment lost 5 bases, leaving 15 bases of the junction unmatched. Germline CDR1 reads MDHEN; CDR2 reads SYDVKM. This CDR3 reads CASSAPGGAMTGIQYF. CDR3 DNA sequence: TGTGCCAGCAGTGCTCCGGGGGGGGCAATGACAGGCATTCAGTACTTC.

The V gene is TRBV6-9, the J gene TRBJ1-5; 12 bases are shared with TRBD1. CDR1 MNHGY and CDR2 SVAAGI come from the germline V gene. This CDR3 comprises 18 residues. The ends lost 7 bases at V and 0 bases at J; junction bases unmatched: 10. The CDR3 loop reads CASTRRDRGPDSNQPQHF. As DNA, the CDR3 is TGTGCCAGCACACGCCGGGACAGGGGGCCGGATAGCAATCAGCCCCAGCATTTT.

V usage is TRBV10-3 and J usage is TRBJ2-1, with D possibly TRBD1 on 6 matching bases. The CDR3 extends over 15 amino acids. Trimming cost V 6 bases and J 6 bases, with 18 bases left between them. CDR1 is ENHRY and CDR2 is SYGVKD in the germline V gene. The CDR3: CAISPPRTGRNEQFF. The DNA for the CDR3 is TGTGCCATCAGCCCCCCTCGTACAGGGCGCAATGAGCAGTTCTTC.

The rearrangement uses TRBV9 and TRBJ2-1; TRBD2 is a possible D gene (5 bases). Germline values: CDR1 SGDLS, CDR2 YYNGEE. The CDR3 is made up of 15 amino acids. Trimming stripped 0 bases from V and 4 bases from J, with 11 bases between. The DNA of the CDR3 is TGTGCCAGCAGCGTAGGCGGGCCCAGTTACAATGAGCAGTTCTTC. Translated: CASSVGGPSYNEQFF.

This chain connects TRBV7-9 to TRBJ1-2; D is possibly TRBD1 (5 bases). The germline gives CDR1 SEHNR, CDR2 FQNEAQ (reference sequence). V lost 5 bases to trimming and J lost 0 bases, with 13 bases between them. CDR3 length: 15 residues. The CDR3: CASSRGAGSNYGYTF. The CDR3 nucleotides read TGTGCCAGCAGCCGCGGTGCAGGGTCTAACTATGGCTACACCTTC.

The chain employs TRBV19 and TRBJ2-1; TRBD2 matches at 12 bases. CDR1 LNHDA and CDR2 SQIVND come from the germline V gene (reference sequence). The trim removed 8 bases at V and 0 bases at J, leaving 14 bases unmatched. There are 19 residues in the CDR3. CDR3 amino acids: CASAFGLAGFSGSYNEQFF. CDR3 nucleotides: TGTGCCAGTGCTTTCGGACTAGCGGGATTTTCTGGCTCCTACAATGAGCAGTTCTTC.

The CDR3 region is CASSSNSGRTTKGAYEQYF. The CDR3 DNA reads as TGTGCCAGCAGCTCAAACAGCGGGAGGACTACGAAAGGGGCCTACGAGCAGTACTTC. The V gene is TRBV13, the J gene TRBJ2-7; TRBD2 matches 9 bases. There are 19 residues in the CDR3. With 4 bases clipped from V and 2 bases from J, the junction kept 18 bases outside the gene matches. CDR1 is PRHDT, CDR2 FYEKMQ, per germline (reference sequence).